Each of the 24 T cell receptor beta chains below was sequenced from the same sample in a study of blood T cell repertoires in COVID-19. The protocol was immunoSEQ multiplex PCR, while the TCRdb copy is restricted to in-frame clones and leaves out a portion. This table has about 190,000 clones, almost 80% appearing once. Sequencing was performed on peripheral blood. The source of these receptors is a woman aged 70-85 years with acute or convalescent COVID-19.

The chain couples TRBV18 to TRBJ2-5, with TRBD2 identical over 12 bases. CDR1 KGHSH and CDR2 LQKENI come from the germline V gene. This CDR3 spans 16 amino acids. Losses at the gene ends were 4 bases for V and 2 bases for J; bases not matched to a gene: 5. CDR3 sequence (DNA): TGTGCCAGCTCACGACTTGGGACTAGCGGGCAAGAGACCCAGTACTTC. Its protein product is CASSRLGTSGQETQYF. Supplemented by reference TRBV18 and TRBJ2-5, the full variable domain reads NAGVMQNPRHLVRRRGQEARLRCSPMKGHSHVYWYRQLPEEGLKFMVYLQKENIIDESGMPKERFSAEFPKEGPSILRIQQVVRGDSAAYFCASSRLGTSGQETQYFGPGTRLLVL.

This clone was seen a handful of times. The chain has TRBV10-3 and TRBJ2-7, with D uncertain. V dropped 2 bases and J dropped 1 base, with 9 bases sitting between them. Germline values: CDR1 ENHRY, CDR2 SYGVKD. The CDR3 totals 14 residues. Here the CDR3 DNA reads TGTGCCATCAGTGAGCCCATCGGGTCCTACGAGCAGTACTTC. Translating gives CAISEPIGSYEQYF.

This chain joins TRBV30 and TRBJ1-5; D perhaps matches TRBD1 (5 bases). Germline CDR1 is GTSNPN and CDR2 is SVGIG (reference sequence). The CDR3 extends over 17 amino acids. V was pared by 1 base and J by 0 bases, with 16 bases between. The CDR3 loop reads CAWSDPHGDFSNQPQHF. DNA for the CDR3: TGTGCCTGGAGTGACCCCCATGGGGACTTTAGCAATCAGCCCCAGCATTTT.

CDR3: CASSKRQVLRDYGYTF. DNA of the CDR3: TGTGCCAGCAGCAAGAGACAGGTCCTTAGGGACTATGGCTACACCTTC. The chain is built from TRBV21-1 and TRBJ1-2; the D call of TRBD1 is as the table states it, not checked on the DNA. TRBV21-1 counts as a pseudogene. This CDR3 contains 16 residues.

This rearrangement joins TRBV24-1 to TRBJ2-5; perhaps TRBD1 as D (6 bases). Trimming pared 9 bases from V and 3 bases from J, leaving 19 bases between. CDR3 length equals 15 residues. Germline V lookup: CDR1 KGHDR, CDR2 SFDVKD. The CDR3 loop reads CATYLKTGAKETQYF. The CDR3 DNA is TGTGCCACCTACCTCAAGACAGGCGCCAAAGAGACCCAGTACTTC.

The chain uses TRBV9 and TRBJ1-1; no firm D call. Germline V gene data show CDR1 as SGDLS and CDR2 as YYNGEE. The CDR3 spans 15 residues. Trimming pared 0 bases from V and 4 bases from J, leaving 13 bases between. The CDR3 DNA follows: TGTGCCAGCAGCGTAGTCGTCGGTCCGGGCACTGAAGCTTTCTTT. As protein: CASSVVVGPGTEAFF.

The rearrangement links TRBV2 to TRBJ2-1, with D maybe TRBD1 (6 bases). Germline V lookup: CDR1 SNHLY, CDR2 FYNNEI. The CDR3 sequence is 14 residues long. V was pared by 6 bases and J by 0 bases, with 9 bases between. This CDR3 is CASRQGSSYNEQFF. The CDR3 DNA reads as TGTGCCAGCAGACAGGGAAGCTCCTACAATGAGCAGTTCTTC.

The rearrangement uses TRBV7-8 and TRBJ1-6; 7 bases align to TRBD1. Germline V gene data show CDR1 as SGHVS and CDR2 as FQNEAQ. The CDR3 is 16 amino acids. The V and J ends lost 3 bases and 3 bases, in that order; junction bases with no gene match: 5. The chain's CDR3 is CASSFLTGSYNSPLHF. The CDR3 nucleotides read TGTGCCAGCAGCTTCTTGACAGGGAGCTATAATTCACCCCTCCACTTT.

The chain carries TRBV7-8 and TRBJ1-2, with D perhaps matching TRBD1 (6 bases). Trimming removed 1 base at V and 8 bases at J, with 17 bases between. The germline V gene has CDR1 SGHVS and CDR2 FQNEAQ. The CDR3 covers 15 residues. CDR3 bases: TGTGCCAGCAGCTTAGGGGGGACACATGATACGGGCTACACCTTC. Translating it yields CASSLGGTHDTGYTF.

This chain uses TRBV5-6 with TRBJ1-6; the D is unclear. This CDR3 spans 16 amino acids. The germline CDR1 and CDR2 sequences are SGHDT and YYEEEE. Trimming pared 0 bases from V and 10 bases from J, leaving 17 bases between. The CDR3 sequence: CASSLALLGGGSPLHF. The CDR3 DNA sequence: TGTGCCAGCAGCTTGGCCTTATTGGGTGGCGGCTCACCCCTCCACTTT.

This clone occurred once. The CDR3 DNA reads TGTGCCAGCAGCTTATCTATTTCCAATCAGCCCCAGCATTTT. The encoded protein is CASSLSISNQPQHF. The chain couples TRBV7-9 to TRBJ1-5; D is uncertain. Germline values: CDR1 SEHNR, CDR2 FQNEAQ (reference sequence). Trimming cost V 2 bases and J 3 bases, with 8 bases left between them. The CDR3 sequence is 14 residues long.

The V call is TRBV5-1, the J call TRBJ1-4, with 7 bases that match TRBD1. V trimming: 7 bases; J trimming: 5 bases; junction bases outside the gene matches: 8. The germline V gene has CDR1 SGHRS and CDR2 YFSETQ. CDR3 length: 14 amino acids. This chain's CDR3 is CASGRDSPNEKLFF. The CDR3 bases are TGCGCCAGCGGAAGGGACAGCCCAAATGAAAAACTGTTTTTT.

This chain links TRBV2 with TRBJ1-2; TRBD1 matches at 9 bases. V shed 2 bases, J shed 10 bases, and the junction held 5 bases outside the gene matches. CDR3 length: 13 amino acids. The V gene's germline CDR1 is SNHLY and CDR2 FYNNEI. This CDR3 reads CASSEKGQGDYTF. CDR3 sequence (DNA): TGTGCCAGCAGTGAAAAGGGACAGGGAGACTACACCTTC.

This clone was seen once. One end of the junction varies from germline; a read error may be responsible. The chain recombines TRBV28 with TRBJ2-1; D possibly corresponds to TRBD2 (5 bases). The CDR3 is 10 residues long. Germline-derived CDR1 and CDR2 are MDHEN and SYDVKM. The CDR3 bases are TGTGCCAGCAGTTCCAAGGACTGGGTCTTC. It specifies CASSSKDWVF.

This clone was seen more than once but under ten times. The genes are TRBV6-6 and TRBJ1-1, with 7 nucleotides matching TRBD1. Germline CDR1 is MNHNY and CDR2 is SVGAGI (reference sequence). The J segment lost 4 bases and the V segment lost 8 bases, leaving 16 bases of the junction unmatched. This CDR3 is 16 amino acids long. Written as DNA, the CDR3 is TGTGCCAGCGGATCCGAGCTGCCACAGGGGAGCACTGAAGCTTTCTTT. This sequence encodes CASGSELPQGSTEAFF.

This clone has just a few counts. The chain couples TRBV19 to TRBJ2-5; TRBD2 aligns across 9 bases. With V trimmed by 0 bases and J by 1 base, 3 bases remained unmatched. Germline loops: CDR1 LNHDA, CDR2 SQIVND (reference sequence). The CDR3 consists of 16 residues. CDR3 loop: CASSIEPREGQETQYF. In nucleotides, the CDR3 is TGTGCCAGTAGTATAGAGCCGCGGGAGGGCCAAGAGACCCAGTACTTC.

The CDR3, as DNA: TGCAGCGTGGGACGGGACAGGCCGAATTCGAACTATGGCTACACCTTC. Translated, it gives CSVGRDRPNSNYGYTF. The rearrangement uses TRBV29-1 and TRBJ1-2; 8 nucleotides line up with TRBD1. The CDR3 is made up of 16 amino acids. Germline V lookup: CDR1 SQVTM, CDR2 ANQGSEA. Trimming at V came to 6 bases and at J to 2 bases, leaving 14 bases not matched to a gene.

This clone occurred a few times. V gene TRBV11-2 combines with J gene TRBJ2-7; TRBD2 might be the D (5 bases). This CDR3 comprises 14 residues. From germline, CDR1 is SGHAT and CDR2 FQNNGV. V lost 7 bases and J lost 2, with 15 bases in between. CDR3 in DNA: TGTGCCAGCACCAGTCAGAAGGGAGCCTACGAGCAGTACTTC. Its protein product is CASTSQKGAYEQYF. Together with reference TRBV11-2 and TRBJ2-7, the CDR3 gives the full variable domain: EAGVAQSPRYKIIEKRQSVAFWCNPISGHATLYWYQQILGQGPKLLIQFQNNGVVDDSQLPKDRFSAERLKGVDSTLKIQPAKLEDSAVYLCASTSQKGAYEQYFGPGTRLTVT.

The CDR3 reads CASSITTSAYNEQFF. CDR3 DNA: TGTGCCAGTAGTATAACGACTAGCGCCTACAATGAGCAGTTCTTC. The J gene is TRBJ2-1, the V gene TRBV19, with 8 nucleotides matching TRBD2. Germline-derived CDR1 and CDR2 are LNHDA and SQIVND (reference sequence). The CDR3 length is 15 residues. The V and J ends lost 2 bases and 2 bases, in that order; junction bases with no gene match: 2.

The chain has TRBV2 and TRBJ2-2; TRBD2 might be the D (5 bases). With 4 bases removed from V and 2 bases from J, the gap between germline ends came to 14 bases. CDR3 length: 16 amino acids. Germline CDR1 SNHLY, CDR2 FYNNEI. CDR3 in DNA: TGTGCCAGCAGTGGCTTTGGTCTAGCAAACACCGGGGAGCTGTTTTTT. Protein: CASSGFGLANTGELFF. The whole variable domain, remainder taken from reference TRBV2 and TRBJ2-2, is EPEVTQTPSHQVTQMGQEVILRCVPISNHLYFYWYRQILGQKVEFLVSFYNNEISEKSEIFDDQFSVERPDGSNFTLKIRSTKLEDSAMYFCASSGFGLANTGELFFGEGSRLTVL.

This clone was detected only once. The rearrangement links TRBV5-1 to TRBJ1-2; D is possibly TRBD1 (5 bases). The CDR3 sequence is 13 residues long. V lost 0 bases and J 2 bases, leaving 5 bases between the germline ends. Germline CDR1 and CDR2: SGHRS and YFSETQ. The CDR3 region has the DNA TGCGCCAGCAGCTTGGACAGGAACTATGGCTACACCTTC. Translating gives CASSLDRNYGYTF.

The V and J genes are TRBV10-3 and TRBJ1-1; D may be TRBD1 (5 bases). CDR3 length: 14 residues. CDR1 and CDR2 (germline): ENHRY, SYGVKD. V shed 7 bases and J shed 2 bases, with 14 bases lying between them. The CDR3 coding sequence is TGTGCCATCACGTCAGGGCAGAGTAACACTGAAGCTTTCTTT. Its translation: CAITSGQSNTEAFF.

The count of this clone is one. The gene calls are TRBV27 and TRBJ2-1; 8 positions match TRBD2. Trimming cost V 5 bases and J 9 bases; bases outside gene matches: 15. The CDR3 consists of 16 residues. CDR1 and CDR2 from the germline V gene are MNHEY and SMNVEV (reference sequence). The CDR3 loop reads CASSLIDPAGAGEQFF. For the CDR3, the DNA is TGTGCCAGCAGTCTAATCGACCCAGCGGGGGCTGGTGAGCAGTTCTTC.

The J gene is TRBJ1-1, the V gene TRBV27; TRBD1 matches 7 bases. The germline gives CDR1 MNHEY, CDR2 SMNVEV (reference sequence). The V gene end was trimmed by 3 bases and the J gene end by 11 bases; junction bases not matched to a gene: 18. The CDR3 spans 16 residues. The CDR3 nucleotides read TGTGCCAGCAGTTTTGATTACTGGGACAGACTTAATCGCGCTTTCTTT. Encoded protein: CASSFDYWDRLNRAFF.